This T cell receptor (beta chain) originates from a study of shared clonotypes between healthy human individuals. Germline lookup yields CDR1 LGHNA and CDR2 YNFKEQ. Deletions cut 1 base from V and 0 bases from J, with 10 bases between. The CDR3 spans 16 residues. Data came from immunoSEQ multiplex PCR; TCRdb stores just in-frame clones and leaves some out. Of 490,000 or so clones listed, 79% are singletons. Input material: PBMCs. This receptor was taken from a woman between 35 and 50 years old in good health. Some clones in this sample may be carry-over from other donors' samples. V usage is TRBV4-2 and J usage is TRBJ2-1; D remains ambiguous. This CDR3 is CASSQVGTSSYNEQFF. CDR3 DNA sequence: TGTGCCAGCAGCCAAGTCGGCACCAGCTCCTACAATGAGCAGTTCTTC.